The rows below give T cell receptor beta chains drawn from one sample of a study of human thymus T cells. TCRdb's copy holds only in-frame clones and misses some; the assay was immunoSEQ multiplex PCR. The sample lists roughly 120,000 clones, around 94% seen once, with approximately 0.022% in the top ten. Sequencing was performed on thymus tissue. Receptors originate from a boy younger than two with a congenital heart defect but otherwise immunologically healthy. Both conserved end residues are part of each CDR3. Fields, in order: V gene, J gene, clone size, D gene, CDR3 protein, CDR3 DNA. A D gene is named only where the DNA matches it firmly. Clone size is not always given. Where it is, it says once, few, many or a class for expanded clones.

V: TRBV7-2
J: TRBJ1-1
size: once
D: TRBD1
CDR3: CASSSKFAGQALAEAFF
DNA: TGTGCCAGCAGCTCAAAATTCGCGGGACAGGCTTTGGCTGAAGCTTTCTTT

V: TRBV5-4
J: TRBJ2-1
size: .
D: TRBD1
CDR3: CASSQGALTYNEQFF
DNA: TGTGCCAGCAGCCAGGGGGCGTTAACCTACAATGAGCAGTTCTTC

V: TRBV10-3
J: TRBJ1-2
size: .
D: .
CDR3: CAISPDLTESYGYTF
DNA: TGTGCCATCAGCCCAGATTTAACAGAGTCCTATGGCTACACCTTC

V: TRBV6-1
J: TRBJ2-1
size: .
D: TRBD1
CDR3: CASSSGQGDNEQFF
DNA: TGTGCCAGCAGTTCGGGACAGGGGGACAATGAGCAGTTCTTC

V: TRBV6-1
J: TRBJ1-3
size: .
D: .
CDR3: CASSEVSRRGTQF
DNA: TGTGCCAGCAGTGAAGTTTCTCGCAGAGGGACACAGTTT

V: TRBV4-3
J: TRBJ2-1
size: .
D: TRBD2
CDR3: CASSQEVLFSLAVGSSYNEQFF
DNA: TGCGCCAGCAGCCAAGAAGTTCTCTTTTCACTAGCGGTTGGGAGCTCCTACAATGAGCAGTTCTTC

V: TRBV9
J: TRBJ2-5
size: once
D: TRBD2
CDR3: CASSVGGLAGELETQYF
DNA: TGTGCCAGCAGCGTAGGGGGACTAGCGGGGGAGCTGGAGACCCAGTACTTC

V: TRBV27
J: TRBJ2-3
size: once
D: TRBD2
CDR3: CASIPGTSSDTQYF
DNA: TGTGCCAGCATCCCCGGGACTAGTTCAGATACGCAGTATTTT

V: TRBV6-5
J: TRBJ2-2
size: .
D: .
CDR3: CASSYSGRRGGELFF
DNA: TGTGCCAGCAGTTACTCCGGGCGAAGGGGCGGGGAGCTGTTTTTT

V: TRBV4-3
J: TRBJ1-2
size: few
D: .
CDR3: CASSRDRYGYTF
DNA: TGCGCCAGCAGCCGAGACCGCTATGGCTACACCTTC

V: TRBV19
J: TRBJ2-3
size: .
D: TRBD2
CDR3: CASSYGTSGGVRDTQYF
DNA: TGTGCCAGTAGTTACGGGACTAGCGGGGGGGTGCGAGATACGCAGTATTTT

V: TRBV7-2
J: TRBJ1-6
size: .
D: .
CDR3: CASSLQPGERGSALHF
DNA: TGTGCCAGCAGCCTACAACCTGGGGAGAGGGGTTCGGCCCTCCACTTT

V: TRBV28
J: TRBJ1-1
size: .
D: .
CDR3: CASRLMNTEAFF
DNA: TGTGCCAGCAGGCTGATGAACACTGAAGCTTTCTTT

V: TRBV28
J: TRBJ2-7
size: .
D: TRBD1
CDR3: CASGPTTGGKAYEQYF
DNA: TGTGCCAGCGGTCCAACCACAGGGGGAAAGGCCTACGAGCAGTACTTC

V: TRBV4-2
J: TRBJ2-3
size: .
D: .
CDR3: CASSQDIGTQYF
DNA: TGTGCCAGCAGCCAAGATATCGGGACGCAGTATTTT

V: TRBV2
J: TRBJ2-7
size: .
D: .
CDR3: CASSGPFYEQYF
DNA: TGTGCCAGCAGTGGACCCTTCTACGAGCAGTACTTC

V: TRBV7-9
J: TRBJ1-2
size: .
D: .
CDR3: CASSSEGGNYGYTF
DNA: TGTGCCAGCAGCTCGGAAGGGGGTAACTATGGCTACACCTTC

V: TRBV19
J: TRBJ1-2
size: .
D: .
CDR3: CASSPRRLRYGYTF
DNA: TGTGCCAGTAGTCCAAGGCGGCTGAGGTATGGCTACACCTTC

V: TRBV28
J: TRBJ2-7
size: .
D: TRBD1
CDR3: CASSPSTGTGGYEQYF
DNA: TGTGCCAGCAGTCCTTCCACCGGGACAGGGGGATACGAGCAGTACTTC

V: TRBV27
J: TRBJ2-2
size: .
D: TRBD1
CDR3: CASSRSGTGESRELFF
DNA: TGTGCCAGCAGTAGATCCGGGACAGGGGAAAGCAGGGAGCTGTTTTTT

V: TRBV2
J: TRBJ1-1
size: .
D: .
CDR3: CARETEAFF
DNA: TGTGCCAGAGAAACTGAAGCTTTCTTT

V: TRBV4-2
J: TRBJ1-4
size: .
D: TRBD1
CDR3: CASGQGIRTNEKLFF
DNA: TGTGCCAGCGGACAGGGGATAAGGACTAATGAAAAACTGTTTTTT

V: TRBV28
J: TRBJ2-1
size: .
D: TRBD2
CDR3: CASSSRNPTLALIYNEQFF
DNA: TGTGCCAGCAGTTCGAGAAACCCTACACTAGCGCTCATTTACAATGAGCAGTTCTTC

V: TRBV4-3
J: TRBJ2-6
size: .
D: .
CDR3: CASSYRRVSGANVLTF
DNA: TGCGCCAGCAGCTACAGACGGGTCTCTGGGGCCAACGTCCTGACTTTC

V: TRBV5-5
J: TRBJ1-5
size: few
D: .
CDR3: CASSLAGAGNQPQHF
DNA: TGTGCCAGCAGCTTGGCCGGGGCGGGCAATCAGCCCCAGCATTTT

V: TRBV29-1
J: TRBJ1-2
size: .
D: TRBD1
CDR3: CSVEGDRGLDYDYTF
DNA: TGCAGCGTTGAAGGAGACAGGGGGTTAGACTATGACTACACCTTC

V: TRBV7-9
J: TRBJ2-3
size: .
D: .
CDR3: CASSFPRSTDTQYF
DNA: TGTGCCAGCAGCTTCCCGAGGAGCACAGATACGCAGTATTTT

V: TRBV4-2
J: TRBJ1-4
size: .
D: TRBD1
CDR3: CASSPRWRGRGEKLFF
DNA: TGTGCCAGCAGCCCGCGATGGAGGGGGCGGGGGGAAAAACTGTTTTTT

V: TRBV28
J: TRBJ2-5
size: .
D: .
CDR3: CASSLSTGLGGTQYF
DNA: TGTGCCAGCAGTTTATCTACAGGGCTGGGAGGGACCCAGTACTTC

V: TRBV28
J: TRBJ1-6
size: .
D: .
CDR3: CASSYWGRRIDSPLHF
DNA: TGTGCCAGCTCCTATTGGGGTAGGCGGATCGATTCACCCCTCCACTTT

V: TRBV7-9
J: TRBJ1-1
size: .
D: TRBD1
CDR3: CASSPADRGRMNTEAFF
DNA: TGTGCCAGCAGCCCAGCCGACAGGGGCCGCATGAACACTGAAGCTTTCTTT

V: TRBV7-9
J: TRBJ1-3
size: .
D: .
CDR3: CASSPNFLNTIYF
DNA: TGTGCCAGCAGCCCTAACTTTCTGAACACCATATATTTT

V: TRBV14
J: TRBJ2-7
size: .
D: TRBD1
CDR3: CASRDRGNEQYF
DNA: TGTGCCAGCAGGGACAGGGGCAACGAGCAGTACTTC

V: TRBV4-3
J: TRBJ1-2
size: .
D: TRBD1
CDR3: CASSRASGQGADGYTF
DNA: TGCGCCAGCAGCCGTGCGTCGGGACAGGGGGCAGATGGCTACACCTTC

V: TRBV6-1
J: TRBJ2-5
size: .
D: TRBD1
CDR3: CASSVRSGGSGETQYF
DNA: TGTGCCAGCAGTGTTCGGTCAGGGGGCTCGGGAGAGACCCAGTACTTC

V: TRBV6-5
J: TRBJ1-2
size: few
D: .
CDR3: CASSYSSRGPYGYTF
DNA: TGTGCCAGCAGTTACTCGAGTCGGGGACCCTATGGCTACACCTTC

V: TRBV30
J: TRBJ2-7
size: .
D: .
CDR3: CAWSFGTHHSYEQYF
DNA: TGTGCCTGGAGTTTTGGGACACACCATAGTTACGAGCAGTACTTC

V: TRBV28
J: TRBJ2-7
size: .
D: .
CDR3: CASSLGGTEQYF
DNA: TGTGCCAGCAGTTTAGGAGGGACAGAGCAGTACTTC

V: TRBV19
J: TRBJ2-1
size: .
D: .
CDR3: CASSIDANEQFF
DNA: TGTGCCAGTAGTATAGATGCGAATGAGCAGTTCTTC

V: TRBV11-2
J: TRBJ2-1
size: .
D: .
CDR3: CASSSPRKAGAHEQFF
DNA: TGTGCCAGCAGCTCACCCCGAAAGGCGGGGGCGCATGAGCAGTTCTTC

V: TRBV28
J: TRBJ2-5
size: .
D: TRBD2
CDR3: CASRASGGRPRTQYF
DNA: TGTGCCAGCAGGGCTAGCGGGGGGCGTCCAAGGACCCAGTACTTC

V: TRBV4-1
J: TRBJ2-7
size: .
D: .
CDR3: CASSQAAVLGYYEQYF
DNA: TGCGCCAGCAGCCAAGCTGCAGTCCTGGGGTACTACGAGCAGTACTTC

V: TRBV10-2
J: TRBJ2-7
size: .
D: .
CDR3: CASKGSSAREQYF
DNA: TGCGCCAGCAAGGGGTCGAGCGCAAGAGAGCAGTACTTC

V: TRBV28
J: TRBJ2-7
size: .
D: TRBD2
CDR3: CASAAGTSGGPLYEQYF
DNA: TGTGCCAGCGCAGCCGGGACTAGCGGGGGTCCGCTCTACGAGCAGTACTTC

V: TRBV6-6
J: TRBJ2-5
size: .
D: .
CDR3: CASSRGQETQYF
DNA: TGTGCCAGCAGTCGGGGCCAAGAGACCCAGTACTTC

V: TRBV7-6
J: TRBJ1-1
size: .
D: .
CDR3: CASSLTPLGNTEAFF
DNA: TGTGCCAGCAGCTTAACCCCCCTTGGGAACACTGAAGCTTTCTTT

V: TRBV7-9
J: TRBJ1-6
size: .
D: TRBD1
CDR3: CASSQPGGAGRYNSPLHF
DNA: TGTGCCAGCAGCCAACCAGGGGGCGCAGGAAGGTATAATTCACCCCTCCACTTT

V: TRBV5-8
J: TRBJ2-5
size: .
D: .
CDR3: CASSLITSPETQYF
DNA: TGTGCCAGCAGCCTCATTACTAGCCCAGAGACCCAGTACTTC

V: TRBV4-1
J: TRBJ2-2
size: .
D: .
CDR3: CASSQDSGNTGELFF
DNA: TGCGCCAGCAGCCAAGATAGCGGGAACACCGGGGAGCTGTTTTTT

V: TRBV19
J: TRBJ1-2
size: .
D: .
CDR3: CASSILGNYGYTF
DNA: TGTGCCAGTAGTATACTAGGCAACTATGGCTACACCTTC

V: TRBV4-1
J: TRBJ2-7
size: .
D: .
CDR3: CASSQGDALGGEQYF
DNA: TGCGCCAGCAGCCAGGGGGACGCCCTCGGTGGGGAGCAGTACTTC

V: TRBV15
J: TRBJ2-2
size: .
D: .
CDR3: CATSRVGFLNTGELFF
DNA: TGTGCCACCAGCAGAGTGGGATTCCTGAACACCGGGGAGCTGTTTTTT

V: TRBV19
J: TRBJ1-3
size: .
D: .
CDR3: CASSPVGSLRDTIYF
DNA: TGTGCCAGTAGTCCTGTAGGGAGTCTAAGGGACACCATATATTTT

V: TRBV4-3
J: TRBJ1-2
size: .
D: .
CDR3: CASSQKAGDFNYGYTF
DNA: TGCGCCAGCAGCCAAAAGGCGGGGGACTTTAACTATGGCTACACCTTC

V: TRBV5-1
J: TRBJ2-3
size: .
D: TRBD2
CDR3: CASSLSLAGGPTSTDTQYF
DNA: TGCGCCAGCAGCTTGTCCCTAGCGGGGGGGCCGACTAGCACAGATACGCAGTATTTT

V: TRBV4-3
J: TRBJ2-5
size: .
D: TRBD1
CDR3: CASSQGHRGWGETQYF
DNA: TGCGCCAGCAGCCAAGGTCACAGGGGGTGGGGAGAGACCCAGTACTTC

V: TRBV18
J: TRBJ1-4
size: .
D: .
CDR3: CASSLGPANEKLFF
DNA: TGTGCCAGCTCACTGGGGCCGGCTAATGAAAAACTGTTTTTT

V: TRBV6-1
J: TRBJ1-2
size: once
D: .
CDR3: CASSTDKNYGYTF
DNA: TGTGCCAGCAGCACCGACAAGAACTATGGCTACACCTTC

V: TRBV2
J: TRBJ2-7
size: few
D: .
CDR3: CASSDDEQYF
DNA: TGTGCCAGCAGTGATGACGAGCAGTACTTC